The entry that follows covers one TCR beta chain sequence. This clonotype was seen a few times. Which antigen it targets is not known. There are no base qualities to consult, and no much larger clone falls within one base. Systemically healthy Caucasian individuals from Russia, around 38 in total and aged about 6 to 100 years, were included as donors. Each donor gave about 9.8 milliliters of peripheral blood, drawn into EDTA-treated Vacutainer tubes. Ficoll-Paque density-gradient centrifugation was used to isolate PBMCs, with at least 7 million per sample. Total RNA, at least 5.5 micrograms per sample, was extracted from PBMCs with Trizol reagent. Naive CD45RAhigh/CD27high T cell percentages were measured by flow cytometry on a PBMC aliquot from every donor. From the germline V gene, CDR1 is SGHRS and CDR2 is YFSETQ. Trimming leaves V shorter by 3 bases and J shorter by 3 bases, with the junction holding 4 bases beyond the gene matches. From the cysteine up to the phenylalanine, the CDR3 has a length of 15 residues. Only the CDR3 region is kept as DNA, spanning 45 bases read in frame from base 1.

This entry comes from a study of blood T cells in healthy people across ages (dated by TCRdb to between 2014 and 2017). At the level of the whole study: In model experiments, template switching captured about one uniquely barcoded TCR beta cDNA molecule for every two T cells. The donors were divided into four age groups: young (average approximately 16 years), middle-aged (approximately 42), aged (approximately 62) and long-lived (nearly 85). Donors of different ages were randomly distributed across sequencing lanes to avoid experimental bias. For two donors (one aged 18 to 29 and one aged 80 or older), the study analyzed two additional independent replicas of 1 million unique cDNA reads from the same blood draw. Age-related changes in TCR beta repertoire diversity were measured in the study by deep sequencing normalized with unique cDNA molecular identifiers.

Library construction relied on 5' RACE. The sample was run on an Illumina HiSeq 2500. A second PCR of 7 to 11 cycles was performed with a sample-barcoded 5' primer and a J-beta primer mix. Each TCR beta cDNA molecule received a unique molecular identifier from a template-switch 5' adaptor carrying 12 random nucleotides. At least 2.5 million CDR3-containing paired-end reads were obtained from each sample. First-strand cDNA synthesis was performed from all RNA using the Mint cDNA synthesis kit, with priming by a TRBC-specific oligonucleotide. Following uracil-DNA glycosylase treatment, a first 18-cycle PCR with universal primers M1SS and BC2_uni_R was performed on all cDNA. Regarding the original processing steps: For normalization, 1 million high-quality reads, each with a distinct molecular identifier, were randomly selected from each sample. Reads with shared molecular identifiers were discarded instead of being binned into consensus sequences. MiTCR, run with a Q25 quality threshold and the strictest error-elimination algorithm, handled CDR3 identification, clonotype clustering and error correction. A nonparametric unseen species model using Euler transformation provided a lower-bound estimate of total TCR beta diversity. The public reads were reprocessed in TCRdb via fastp at Q25 and MiXCR, keeping in-frame beta chains. Rows with a matching CDR3 protein are joined into one entry that keeps the most common DNA and genes. None of the V and J calls come from the authors' own analysis; TCRdb made them. A total of approximately 790,000 distinct CDR3 sequences appear in this sample, about 59% of them only once. Around a quarter of the sample is taken by the ten largest.

Overall study outcomes, separate from this receptor: The percentage of naive T cells measured by flow cytometry correlated strongly with observed TCR beta diversity. Since profiling was done on bulk unsorted PBMCs, naive and antigen-experienced compartments could not be conclusively compared. The CMV infection status of donors was not known, potentially confounding age-related changes in expanded clonotypes. As age increased, observed TCR beta diversity per million T cells dropped in a roughly linear way, and a significant reduction was already evident by age about 40. Estimates of total diversity based on one million sequenced T cells were considered lower bounds and underestimates. Compared with the aged group, more naive CD4+ T cells, fewer expanded clones and increased TCR diversity were shown by the long-lived group, suggesting age selection.

The sample consisted of blood. The sequence derives from a young man in good health. This receptor chain uses TRBV5-1 and TRBJ2-7, and 12 bases in between align with TRBD1. The nucleotide sequence is TGCGCCAGCAGCTCGGGACAGGGGGCCTTCTACGAGCAGTACTTC. This encodes CASSSGQGAFYEQYF.